Described below is a single TCR beta chain sequence and its context. This clonotype was seen ten or more times. Its recognized antigen is unknown. No base-level quality is on record; no much larger clone is a single base apart. Per the germline V gene (reference sequence), SGHNT is the CDR1 and YYREEE is the CDR2. The CDR3 starts with the cysteine, ends with the phenylalanine, and has 15 residues. Only the CDR3 part of the read is kept: 45 bases, read in frame from the first base. V trim: 4 bases; J trim: 6 bases; unmatched bases: 12. The receptor library was made with multiplex PCR. TCRdb records Illumina HiSeq 4000 as the sequencer. TCR beta libraries were built with iRepertoire HTBI primers and Arm-PCR amplification of CDR3 regions. Before sequencing, the PCR products went through gel purification. Per the source publication's procedure: Gene usage analysis of CDR3 amino acid clonotypes used the approximately 62 TRBV and more than 13 TRBJ segments found across samples. COPE and FqMerger were used to merge the filtered high-quality paired reads into contigs. BLAST was used to align contigs to IMGT TRBV, TRBD and TRBJ reference genes, and CDR3 was defined according to IMGT. Highly expanded clones were defined as clonotypes with a frequency above 0.1%. Repertoire diversity was measured by Shannon entropy, and V-J evenness by the Gini coefficient. Clonotypes shared by more than one individual were considered public. In TCRdb, the public reads were trimmed at Q25 with fastp and aligned with MiXCR, with productive beta chains retained. Rows matching on CDR3 protein sequence are summarized as one entry with the most common DNA and genes. For this entry, the V and J calls and clone size follow TCRdb and not the study's own pipeline. This sample is represented by a few hundred thousand distinct CDR3 sequences; 15% to 20% of them were singletons. The ten largest clones capture 22% of the sample.

In the paper's terms, the time point label means: newly diagnosed GD, antithyroid drugs for less than 3 months. For both TCR sequencing and RNA sequencing, RNA was extracted from PBMCs in TRIzol. The diagnosis of Graves' disease followed American Thyroid Association guidelines. Patients were recruited from an endocrinology department in Xi'an, China. Each patient gave roughly 10 milliliters of peripheral blood, collected in an EDTA anticoagulant tube. Ficoll Paque Plus density gradient separation was used to isolate PBMCs, and no further T cell sorting was performed. RNA quality was checked with an Agilent 2100 Bioanalyzer and agarose gel, and concentration with a NanoDrop 2000. This entry belongs to a study of regulatory T cells in long-lasting Graves disease (dated by TCRdb to the early 2020s). For context, the study as a whole: In the newly diagnosed Graves' disease group, patients had been taking antithyroid drugs for less than 3 months. This study used TCR sequencing and RNA sequencing of peripheral blood to compare persistent Graves' disease patients against newly diagnosed Graves' disease patients. The study was conducted in China and was registered as a clinical trial. A total of around 35 samples underwent TCR sequencing, from roughly 13 patients with persistent Graves' disease and approximately 20 patients with newly diagnosed Graves' disease.

Results and caveats for the whole study, not just this receptor: Persistent Graves' disease patients showed lower TCR Shannon entropy and fewer highly expanded clones than newly diagnosed patients, suggesting clonal expansion. More public clonotypes were shared among persistent patients (more than 2,500) than among newly diagnosed patients (more than 900). Only the TCR beta chain was sequenced and analyzed. The authors acknowledged the small sample size as a limitation that may reduce accuracy. Peripheral blood alone was examined, since thyroid tissue, which constituted the primary lesion, could not be accessed. Preferential use of TRBV28, TRBJ1-2 and TRBJ2-5 was observed in persistent disease, whereas TRBV20-1 and TRBJ2-1 were favored in newly diagnosed disease.

The chain is made from TRBV5-4 and TRBJ1-1; 7 nucleotides in the junction match TRBD1. The specimen comprised peripheral blood mononuclear cells (PBMCs), sampled at new diagnosis, from a patient treated with antithyroid drugs. This TCR came from a female donor with Graves disease. The CDR3 in this case is CASSIRDSGSPEAFF. The DNA reads TGTGCCAGCAGCATCCGGGACAGTGGTTCCCCTGAAGCTTTCTTT. The CDR3, completed at both ends by the reference TRBV5-4 and TRBJ1-1 genes, gives the full variable domain ETGVTQSPTHLIKTRGQQVTLRCSSQSGHNTVSWYQQALGQGPQFIFQYYREEENGRGNFPPRFSGLQFPNYSSELNVNALELDDSALYLCASSIRDSGSPEAFFGQGTRLTVV.